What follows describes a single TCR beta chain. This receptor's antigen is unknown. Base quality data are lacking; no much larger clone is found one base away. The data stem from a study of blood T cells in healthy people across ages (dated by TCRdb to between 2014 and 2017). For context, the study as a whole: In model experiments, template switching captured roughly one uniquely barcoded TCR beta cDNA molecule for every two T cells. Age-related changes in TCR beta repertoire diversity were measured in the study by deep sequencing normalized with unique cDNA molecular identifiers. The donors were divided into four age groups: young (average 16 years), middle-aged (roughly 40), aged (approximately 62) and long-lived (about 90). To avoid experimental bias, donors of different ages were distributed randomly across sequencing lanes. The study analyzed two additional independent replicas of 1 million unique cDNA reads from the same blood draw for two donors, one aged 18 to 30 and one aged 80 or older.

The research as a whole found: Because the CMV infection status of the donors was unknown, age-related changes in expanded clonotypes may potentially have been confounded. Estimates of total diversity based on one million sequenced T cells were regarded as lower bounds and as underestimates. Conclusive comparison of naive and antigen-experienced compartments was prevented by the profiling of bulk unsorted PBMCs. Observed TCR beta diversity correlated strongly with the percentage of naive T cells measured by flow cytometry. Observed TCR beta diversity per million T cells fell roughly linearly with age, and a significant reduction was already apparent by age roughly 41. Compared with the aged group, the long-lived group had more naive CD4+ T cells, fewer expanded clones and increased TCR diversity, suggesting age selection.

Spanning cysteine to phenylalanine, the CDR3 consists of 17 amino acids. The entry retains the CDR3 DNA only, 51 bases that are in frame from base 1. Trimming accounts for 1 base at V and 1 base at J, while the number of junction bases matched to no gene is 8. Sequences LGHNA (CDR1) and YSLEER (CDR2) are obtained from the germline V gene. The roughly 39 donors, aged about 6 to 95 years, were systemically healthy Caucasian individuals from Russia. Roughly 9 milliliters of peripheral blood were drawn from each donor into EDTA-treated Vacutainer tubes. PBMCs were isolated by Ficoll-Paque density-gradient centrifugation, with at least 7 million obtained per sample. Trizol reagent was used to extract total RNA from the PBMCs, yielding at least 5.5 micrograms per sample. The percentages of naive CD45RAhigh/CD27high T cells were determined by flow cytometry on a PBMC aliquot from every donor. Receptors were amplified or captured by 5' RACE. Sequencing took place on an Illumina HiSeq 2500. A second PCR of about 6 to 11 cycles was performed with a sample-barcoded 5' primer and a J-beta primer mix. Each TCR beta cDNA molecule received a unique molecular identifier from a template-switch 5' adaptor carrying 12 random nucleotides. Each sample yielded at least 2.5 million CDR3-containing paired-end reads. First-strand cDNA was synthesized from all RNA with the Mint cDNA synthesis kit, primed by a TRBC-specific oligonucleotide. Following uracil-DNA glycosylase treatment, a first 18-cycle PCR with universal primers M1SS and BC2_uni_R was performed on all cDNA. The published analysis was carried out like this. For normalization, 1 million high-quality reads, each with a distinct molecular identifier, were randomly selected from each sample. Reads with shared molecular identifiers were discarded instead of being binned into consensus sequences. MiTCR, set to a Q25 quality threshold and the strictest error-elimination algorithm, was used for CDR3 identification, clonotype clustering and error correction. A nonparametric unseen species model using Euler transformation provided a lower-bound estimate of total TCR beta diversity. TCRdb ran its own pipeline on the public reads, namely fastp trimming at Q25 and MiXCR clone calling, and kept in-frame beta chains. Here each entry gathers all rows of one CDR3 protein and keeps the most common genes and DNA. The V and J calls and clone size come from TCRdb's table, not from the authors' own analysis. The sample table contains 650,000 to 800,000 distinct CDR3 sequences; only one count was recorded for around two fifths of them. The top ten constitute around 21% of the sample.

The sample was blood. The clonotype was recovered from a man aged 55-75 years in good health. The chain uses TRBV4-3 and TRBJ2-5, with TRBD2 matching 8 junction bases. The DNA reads TGCGCCAGCAGCCAAGTGTTCGCGGGGGGCGGCCAAGAGACCCAGTACTTC. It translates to CASSQVFAGGGQETQYF.